The subject of this entry is one T cell receptor (beta chain). No antigen is known for it. The data were obtained in a study of cytomegalovirus exposure and HLA in healthy donors. The study, taken as a whole, reports: That first-cohort TCR clusters tended to co-occur in the 95 to 150 validation repertoires was found in a later analysis. A few of the chains that were CMV-associated were confirmed in vitro to be specific for CMV antigens.

Some clones are missing from TCRdb's copy, which holds only in-frame ones; the method was immunoSEQ multiplex PCR. Of tens of thousands of clones listed, roughly 94% are singletons. Material for sequencing was PBMCs. The origin of this receptor is a woman in her late teens or twenties in good health and CMV-seronegative.

The CDR3 sequence: CASSQQGAFNYGYTF. CDR3 coding DNA: TGTGCCAGCAGCCAGCAGGGGGCTTTTAACTATGGCTACACCTTC. The chain employs TRBV7-2 and TRBJ1-2; 8 positions match TRBD1. The length of the CDR3 is 15 residues. Germline V CDR1 and CDR2: SGHTA, FQGNSA. Trimming at V came to 5 bases and at J to 1 base, leaving 6 bases not matched to a gene. Full variable domain (rest looked up from reference TRBV7-2 and TRBJ1-2): GAGVSQSPSNKVTEKGKDVELRCDPISGHTALYWYRQSLGQGLEFLIYFQGNSAPDKSGLPSDRFSAERTGGSVSTLTIQRTQQEDSAVYLCASSQQGAFNYGYTFGSGTRLTVV.